The rows below give T cell receptor beta chains drawn from one sample of a study of identical twins. TCRdb reprocessed the 5' RACE reads with MiXCR, giving one entry per CDR3 protein. The sample lists around 500,000 distinct CDR3 sequences, about 14% occurring once. These same records also appear under a second study, on yellow fever vaccine responses in identical twins.

Sequencing was carried out using CD4+ T cells sorted from blood. The receptors were gathered from a young woman in good health. The CDR3 runs from the conserved cysteine through the conserved F or W. The D gene is left open where the match is weak. Size is omitted from some rows. Given values are once, few, many or a class for expanded clones.

DNA	CDR3	D	J	size	V
TGTGCCAGCAGTGGGGCTAGTGGGCAGTACTTC	CASSGASGQYF	NA	TRBJ2-7	NA	TRBV28
TGTGCCAGCAGCCAAGAGGTGCGGGCCGAGTCCTACGAGCAGTACTTC	CASSQEVRAESYEQYF	NA	TRBJ2-7	many	TRBV4-2
TGTGCCAGCAGCTTGGGCCAGGGGGAAAATCAGCCCCAGCATTTT	CASSLGQGENQPQHF	TRBD1	TRBJ1-5	NA	TRBV7-2
TGTGCCAGCAGTTTAGTGGGTAGTTATGGGGCTTGGGAGCAGTTCTTC	CASSLVGSYGAWEQFF	NA	TRBJ2-1	few	TRBV28
TGTGCCAGCAGCCGGGACATTGAGTACGAGCAGTACTTC	CASSRDIEYEQYF	NA	TRBJ2-7	few	TRBV7-2
TGTGCCACCTCGTCCAGGGAAGGCACAGATACGCAGTATTTT	CATSSREGTDTQYF	NA	TRBJ2-3	many	TRBV6-1
TGCGCCAGCAGCCCACGGACACAGAACTCCTACGAGCAGTACTTC	CASSPRTQNSYEQYF	NA	TRBJ2-7	few	TRBV5-1
TGTGCCAGCAAATTGCAGGGAGGGGCAGATACGCAGTATTTT	CASKLQGGADTQYF	TRBD2	TRBJ2-3	NA	TRBV6-1
TGTGCCAGCAGCGAATATCGGGGGGGCCGGAGCAATGAGCAGTTCTTC	CASSEYRGGRSNEQFF	TRBD2	TRBJ2-1	NA	TRBV7-8
TGTGCCACTTGGCGGGGACTTTCCTACAATGAGCAGTTCTTC	CATWRGLSYNEQFF	NA	TRBJ2-1	NA	TRBV4-2
TGTGCCAGCAGCAAAAATCCTAGCGGGGGAACCTACGAGCAGTACTTC	CASSKNPSGGTYEQYF	TRBD2	TRBJ2-7	NA	TRBV3-1
TGCGCCAGCAGCTTGGTTCCTAGCGGGAGGAGTGAGCAGTTCTTC	CASSLVPSGRSEQFF	TRBD2	TRBJ2-1	many	TRBV5-1
TGCGCCAGCAGCCAAGGCGCTAGCGGGAGTTCGGGGGATACGCAGTATTTT	CASSQGASGSSGDTQYF	TRBD2	TRBJ2-3	NA	TRBV4-3
TGTGCCAGCAGCGTAGAAATGGATCAGCCCCAGCATTTT	CASSVEMDQPQHF	NA	TRBJ1-5	few	TRBV9
TGTGCCAGCCTCAATTGGGGCGGAAACTATGGCTACACCTTC	CASLNWGGNYGYTF	NA	TRBJ1-2	many	TRBV6-2/TRBV6-3
TGTGCCAGCAGTCCCGGACAGGACCGCACAGATACGCAGTATTTT	CASSPGQDRTDTQYF	TRBD1	TRBJ2-3	few	TRBV28
TGCGCCAGCAGCTTGCCGGGGGCACTCCAGTATTTT	CASSLPGALQYF	NA	TRBJ2-3	few	TRBV5-1
TGTGCCAGCAGACAGATGGATACGCAGTATTTT	CASRQMDTQYF	NA	TRBJ2-3	NA	TRBV3-1
TGTGCCAGCAGGATAGACAGGGGGTTCTATCAGCCCCAGCATTTT	CASRIDRGFYQPQHF	TRBD1	TRBJ1-5	few	TRBV12-3/TRBV12-4
TGTGCCTGGAGGGGCGTAGACACTGAAGCTTTCTTT	CAWRGVDTEAFF	NA	TRBJ1-1	few	TRBV30
TGTGCCAGCAGCTCAAGCCCCTTAGGATACGAGCAGTACTTC	CASSSSPLGYEQYF	NA	TRBJ2-7	NA	TRBV9
TGCAGCGCTGAGGCCGGGACACGAACGCAAGAGACCCAGTACTTC	CSAEAGTRTQETQYF	NA	TRBJ2-5	few	TRBV29-1
TGCGCCAGCAGTGATCACCGAAATACGCAGTATTTT	CASSDHRNTQYF	NA	TRBJ2-3	many	TRBV10-2
TGTGCCAGCAGCCCCCGTCTGGGGCTAGCGGGGGGGCCGCGGACCGGGGAGCTGTTTTTT	CASSPRLGLAGGPRTGELFF	TRBD2	TRBJ2-2	NA	TRBV7-8
TGTGCCAGCAGCGTAGCTACAGGGAGAGAGACCCAGTACTTC	CASSVATGRETQYF	NA	TRBJ2-5	few	TRBV9
TGTGCCAGCAGCAGCAACTACCGACAGGGGGCCAAAAACATTCAGTACTTC	CASSSNYRQGAKNIQYF	TRBD1	TRBJ2-4	NA	TRBV7-8
TGTGCCAGCAGCTTGAGCCCCACGTGGGATACGCAGTATTTT	CASSLSPTWDTQYF	NA	TRBJ2-3	NA	TRBV11-1
TGTGCCAGCAGTCCATCCGGGACAGGGAGAAACACTGAAGCTTTCTTT	CASSPSGTGRNTEAFF	TRBD1	TRBJ1-1	NA	TRBV6-2/TRBV6-3
TGCAGTGCTAGAGTGCCTACGGGGAATGAGCAGTTCTTC	CSARVPTGNEQFF	NA	TRBJ2-1	NA	TRBV20-1
TGTGCCAGCAGTAATACCTTCATCGAGAGGAATGAGCAGTTCTTC	CASSNTFIERNEQFF	NA	TRBJ2-1	few	TRBV6-2/TRBV6-3
TGTGCCAGCAGCCTAGCGGGAGAAAAGTACTTC	CASSLAGEKYF	TRBD2	TRBJ2-7	few	TRBV7-2
TGTGCCAGCAGTTTGGGGGCCTACGAGCAGTACTTC	CASSLGAYEQYF	NA	TRBJ2-7	many	TRBV5-1
TGTGCCAGCAGCGTAGAGGGACAGGGGTCCGATACGCAGTATTTT	CASSVEGQGSDTQYF	TRBD1	TRBJ2-3	NA	TRBV9
TGTGCCATCAGTTCCGGGACTAGCGTCACCGGGGAGCTGTTTTTT	CAISSGTSVTGELFF	TRBD2	TRBJ2-2	few	TRBV10-3
TGTGCCAGCAGCTGGGGACTATCGGAGACCCAGTACTTC	CASSWGLSETQYF	TRBD2	TRBJ2-5	few	TRBV7-8
TGCGCCAGCAGCTTAGAGGGACATTCCTCCCTCGAGCAGTACTTC	CASSLEGHSSLEQYF	NA	TRBJ2-7	NA	TRBV5-1
TGTGCCAGCAGATGGGACAGGATATCTTCCGAGCAGTACTTC	CASRWDRISSEQYF	TRBD1	TRBJ2-7	NA	TRBV7-2
TGTGCCAGCAGCCCCTCCCAGCGGGGCTCGAACACCGGGGAGCTGTTTTTT	CASSPSQRGSNTGELFF	TRBD2	TRBJ2-2	NA	TRBV14
TGTGCCAGCCGGGACAGGGCCCTTTATAAGCAGTACTTC	CASRDRALYKQYF	TRBD1	TRBJ2-7	NA	TRBV2
TGTGCCAGCAGCTCGCAGGGGGCCACCGGGGAGCTGTTTTTT	CASSSQGATGELFF	TRBD1	TRBJ2-2	many	TRBV7-2
TGCGCCAGCAGCCAAGGAGACGGGAGGGCGAACACCGGGGAGCTGTTTTTT	CASSQGDGRANTGELFF	TRBD2	TRBJ2-2	NA	TRBV4-1
TGTGCCAGCAGCTTGAAGGGGACCCCGAGCTCCTACAATGAGCAGTTCTTC	CASSLKGTPSSYNEQFF	NA	TRBJ2-1	many	TRBV5-5
TGTGCCAGCAGCTTATTGCGGGGCGGGAAGAATGAGCAGTTCTTC	CASSLLRGGKNEQFF	NA	TRBJ2-1	NA	TRBV7-2
TGTGCCATCAGCACAGATACAGGGAACTACGAGCAGTACTTC	CAISTDTGNYEQYF	NA	TRBJ2-7	NA	TRBV10-3
TGTGCCAGCAGTGATATCAGGGGGCTGGGTGAGCAGTACTTC	CASSDIRGLGEQYF	TRBD1	TRBJ2-7	NA	TRBV7-9
TGCAGTGCTAGAGGGACAAGCAGCACAGATACGCAGTATTTT	CSARGTSSTDTQYF	NA	TRBJ2-3	NA	TRBV20-1
TGTGCCAGCACGGACAGGGTAACGCAGTATTTT	CASTDRVTQYF	TRBD1	TRBJ2-3	NA	TRBV12-3/TRBV12-4
TGTGCCACCAGTGATACAGGGAACATATACAATGAGCAGTTCTTC	CATSDTGNIYNEQFF	NA	TRBJ2-1	few	TRBV24-1
TGTGCCAGCAGCCAAATAACAGGGCTCTCTGGGGCCAACGTCCTGACTTTC	CASSQITGLSGANVLTF	NA	TRBJ2-6	NA	TRBV3-1